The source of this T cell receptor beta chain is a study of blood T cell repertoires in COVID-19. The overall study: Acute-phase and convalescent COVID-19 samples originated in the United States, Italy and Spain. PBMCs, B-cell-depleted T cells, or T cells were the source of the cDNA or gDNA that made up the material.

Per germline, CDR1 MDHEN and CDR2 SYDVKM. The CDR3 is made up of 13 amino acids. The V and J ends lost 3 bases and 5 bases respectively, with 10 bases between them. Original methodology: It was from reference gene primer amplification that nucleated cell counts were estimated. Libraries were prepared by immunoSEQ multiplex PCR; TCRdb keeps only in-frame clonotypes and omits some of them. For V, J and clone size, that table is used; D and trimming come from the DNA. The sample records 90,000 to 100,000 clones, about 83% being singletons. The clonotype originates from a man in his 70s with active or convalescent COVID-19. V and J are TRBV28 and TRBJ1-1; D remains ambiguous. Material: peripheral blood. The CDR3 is CASSFVTGTEAFF. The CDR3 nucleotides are TGTGCCAGCAGTTTTGTCACGGGAACTGAAGCTTTCTTT.